This is a list of T cell receptor beta chains from one sample in a study of blood T cell repertoires in COVID-19. Clones were read by immunoSEQ multiplex PCR, and TCRdb kept only the in-frame ones, dropping some. The table shows around 250,000 clones, with 83% occurring only once. Sample: peripheral blood. Receptors were obtained from an elderly man with acute or convalescent COVID-19. The CDR3 runs from the conserved cysteine through the conserved F or W. A D gene is named only where the DNA matches it firmly. Not all rows give a size; the values are once, few, many and, for expanded clones, a class.

cdr3_nt cdr3_aa j_call d_call v_call clone_size
TGTGCCAGCAGCTTAGACCGGGTTGAGCAGTTCTTC CASSLDRVEQFF TRBJ2-1 - TRBV11-2 once
TGTGCCAGCCGCCCCCGCAGCGGGGCTAAAACCCAGTACTTC CASRPRSGAKTQYF TRBJ2-5 TRBD2 TRBV7-8 -
TGTGCCAGTCAGCACCGGGGGGAGACCACAGATACGCAGTATTTT CASQHRGETTDTQYF TRBJ2-3 TRBD2 TRBV7-9 -
TGTGCCTCCGGGACTAGCGGTTACTACGAGCAGTACTTC CASGTSGYYEQYF TRBJ2-7 TRBD2 TRBV10-3 -
TGTGCCACCAGCTCCAACCCGGGACAGTCCTACGAGCAGTACTTC CATSSNPGQSYEQYF TRBJ2-7 TRBD1 TRBV15 -
TGTGCCAGCTCACCCACAACAGGGGGCAGGTATGGGGAAGCTTTCTTT CASSPTTGGRYGEAFF TRBJ1-1 TRBD1 TRBV18 once
TGTGCCAGTAAGGGCAGGGGGGACTACAATGAGCAGTTCTTC CASKGRGDYNEQFF TRBJ2-1 - TRBV19 -
TGTGCCAGCAGAAGTCGCCAGACAGGAGCCAACGTCCTGACTTTC CASRSRQTGANVLTF TRBJ2-6 - TRBV5-6 -
TGCGCCAGCAGCCCTGCATTAAGTGGACAGCCAAATTCACCCCTCCACTTT CASSPALSGQPNSPLHF TRBJ1-6 - TRBV5-1 once
TGTGCCACCAGCAGGAATCCGACAGGGATAAATGAAAAACTGTTTTTT CATSRNPTGINEKLFF TRBJ1-4 TRBD1 TRBV15 -
TGTGCCAGCAGCTTGACCGGGACTTCTAGCACAGATACGCAGTATTTT CASSLTGTSSTDTQYF TRBJ2-3 - TRBV21-1 -
TGTGCCAGCAGTTATCAGAATAAAGAGACCCAGTACTTC CASSYQNKETQYF TRBJ2-5 - TRBV28 -
TGCGCCACCCGGACAGGGGGCGGAGCGAACACCGGGGAGCTGTTTTTT CATRTGGGANTGELFF TRBJ2-2 TRBD1 TRBV5-1 -
TGCGCCAGCAGCTACGGAGACGGCCACACTGAAGCTTTCTTT CASSYGDGHTEAFF TRBJ1-1 - TRBV5-1 -
TGTGCCAGCAGCTTGGCCCCGGGACAAGAGACCCAGTACTTC CASSLAPGQETQYF TRBJ2-5 - TRBV5-5 once
TGTGCCAGCAGTGACCCCCGGGGGGGCACTGAGGCTTTCTTT CASSDPRGGTEAFF TRBJ1-1 - TRBV25-1 -
TGCGCCAGCAGCTTCACCGGGACAGGGGACAATGAGCAGTTCTTC CASSFTGTGDNEQFF TRBJ2-1 TRBD1 TRBV5-1 -
TGTGCCAGCAGCTTAGTCGCTGTTAGCTCTGGGGCCAACGTCCTGACTTTC CASSLVAVSSGANVLTF TRBJ2-6 - TRBV5-5 -
TGTGCCAGCAGCCTAAACTTGGGACAGCAGTACTTC CASSLNLGQQYF TRBJ2-4 TRBD1 TRBV3-1/TRBV3-2 -
TGTGCCAGCAGTACGGGTTTGAACACTGAAGCTTTCTTT CASSTGLNTEAFF TRBJ1-1 - TRBV6-5 few
TGTGCCAGCTCACCACCTAGCCCGAACACCGGGGAGCTGTTTTTT CASSPPSPNTGELFF TRBJ2-2 - TRBV18 -
TGTGCCAGCAGTTGGAGGGGTGGAAACACCATATATTTT CASSWRGGNTIYF TRBJ1-3 - TRBV12-3/TRBV12-4 -
TGTGCCAGCAGCTGGGACAGACATGGCTACACCTTC CASSWDRHGYTF TRBJ1-2 TRBD1 TRBV28 -
TGTGCCAGCAGCCTATACCGACAGGGGGAGAGGAACACTGAAGCTTTCTTT CASSLYRQGERNTEAFF TRBJ1-1 TRBD1 TRBV5-6 few
TGCGCCAGCAGCCTTAGCCAAGTAGCACAGGGGGGTGAGACCCAGTACTTC CASSLSQVAQGGETQYF TRBJ2-5 TRBD1 TRBV4-1 -
TGTGCCAGCAGTGGGCCGGACAGGGGGCCGGACACTGAAGCTTTCTTT CASSGPDRGPDTEAFF TRBJ1-1 TRBD1 TRBV6-1 -
TGTGCCAGCAGCTTGCTAGCGGGAGCTTACAATGAGCAGTTCTTC CASSLLAGAYNEQFF TRBJ2-1 TRBD2 TRBV5-5 once
TGTGCCACCAGTGACCCCGATGACACCTACGAGCAGTACTTC CATSDPDDTYEQYF TRBJ2-7 - TRBV24-1 -
TGTGCCAGCAGCGGGGGACTAGCCGAGCAGTACTTC CASSGGLAEQYF TRBJ2-7 TRBD2 TRBV5-6 -
TGTGCCATCAGTGAGCAGGGTGGGGGCACAGATACGCAGTATTTT CAISEQGGGTDTQYF TRBJ2-3 - TRBV10-3 -
TGCGCCAGCAGCTTGGCCGGGGGGGCCAATTATGAGCAGTTCTTC CASSLAGGANYEQFF TRBJ2-1 TRBD2 TRBV5-1 -
TGTGCCAGCAGCTTAGAGGGAGTTGGCACCTACGAGCAGTACTTC CASSLEGVGTYEQYF TRBJ2-7 - TRBV5-5 once
TGCGCCAGCAGCTTTGGAGTTCCCACAGATACGCAGTATTTT CASSFGVPTDTQYF TRBJ2-3 - TRBV5-1 -
TGTGCCACCAATTCCGGTTTAGGCTACACCTTC CATNSGLGYTF TRBJ1-2 - TRBV6-5 -
TGTGCCAGCAGCCAAGCCGCGGGGGGTGCTACGCAGTATTTT CASSQAAGGATQYF TRBJ2-3 TRBD2 TRBV14 -